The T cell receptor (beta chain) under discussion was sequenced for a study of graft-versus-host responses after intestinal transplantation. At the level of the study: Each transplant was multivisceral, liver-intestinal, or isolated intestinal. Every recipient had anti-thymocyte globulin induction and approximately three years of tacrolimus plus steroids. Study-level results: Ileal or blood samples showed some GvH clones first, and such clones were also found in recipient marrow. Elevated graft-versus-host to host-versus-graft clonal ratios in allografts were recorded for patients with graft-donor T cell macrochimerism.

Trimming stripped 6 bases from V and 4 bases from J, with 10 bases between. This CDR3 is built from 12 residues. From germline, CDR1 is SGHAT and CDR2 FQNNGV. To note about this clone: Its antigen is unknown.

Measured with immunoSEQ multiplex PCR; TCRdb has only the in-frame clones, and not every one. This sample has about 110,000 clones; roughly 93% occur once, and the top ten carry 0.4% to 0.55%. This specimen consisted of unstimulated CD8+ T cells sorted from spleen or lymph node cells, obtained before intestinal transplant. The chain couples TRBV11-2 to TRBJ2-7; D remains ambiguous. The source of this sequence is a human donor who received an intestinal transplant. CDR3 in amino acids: CASRGYLYEQYF. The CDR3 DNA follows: TGTGCCAGCAGGGGATATTTATACGAGCAGTACTTC. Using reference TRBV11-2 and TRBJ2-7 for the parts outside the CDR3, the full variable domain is EAGVAQSPRYKIIEKRQSVAFWCNPISGHATLYWYQQILGQGPKLLIQFQNNGVVDDSQLPKDRFSAERLKGVDSTLKIQPAKLEDSAVYLCASRGYLYEQYFGPGTRLTVT.